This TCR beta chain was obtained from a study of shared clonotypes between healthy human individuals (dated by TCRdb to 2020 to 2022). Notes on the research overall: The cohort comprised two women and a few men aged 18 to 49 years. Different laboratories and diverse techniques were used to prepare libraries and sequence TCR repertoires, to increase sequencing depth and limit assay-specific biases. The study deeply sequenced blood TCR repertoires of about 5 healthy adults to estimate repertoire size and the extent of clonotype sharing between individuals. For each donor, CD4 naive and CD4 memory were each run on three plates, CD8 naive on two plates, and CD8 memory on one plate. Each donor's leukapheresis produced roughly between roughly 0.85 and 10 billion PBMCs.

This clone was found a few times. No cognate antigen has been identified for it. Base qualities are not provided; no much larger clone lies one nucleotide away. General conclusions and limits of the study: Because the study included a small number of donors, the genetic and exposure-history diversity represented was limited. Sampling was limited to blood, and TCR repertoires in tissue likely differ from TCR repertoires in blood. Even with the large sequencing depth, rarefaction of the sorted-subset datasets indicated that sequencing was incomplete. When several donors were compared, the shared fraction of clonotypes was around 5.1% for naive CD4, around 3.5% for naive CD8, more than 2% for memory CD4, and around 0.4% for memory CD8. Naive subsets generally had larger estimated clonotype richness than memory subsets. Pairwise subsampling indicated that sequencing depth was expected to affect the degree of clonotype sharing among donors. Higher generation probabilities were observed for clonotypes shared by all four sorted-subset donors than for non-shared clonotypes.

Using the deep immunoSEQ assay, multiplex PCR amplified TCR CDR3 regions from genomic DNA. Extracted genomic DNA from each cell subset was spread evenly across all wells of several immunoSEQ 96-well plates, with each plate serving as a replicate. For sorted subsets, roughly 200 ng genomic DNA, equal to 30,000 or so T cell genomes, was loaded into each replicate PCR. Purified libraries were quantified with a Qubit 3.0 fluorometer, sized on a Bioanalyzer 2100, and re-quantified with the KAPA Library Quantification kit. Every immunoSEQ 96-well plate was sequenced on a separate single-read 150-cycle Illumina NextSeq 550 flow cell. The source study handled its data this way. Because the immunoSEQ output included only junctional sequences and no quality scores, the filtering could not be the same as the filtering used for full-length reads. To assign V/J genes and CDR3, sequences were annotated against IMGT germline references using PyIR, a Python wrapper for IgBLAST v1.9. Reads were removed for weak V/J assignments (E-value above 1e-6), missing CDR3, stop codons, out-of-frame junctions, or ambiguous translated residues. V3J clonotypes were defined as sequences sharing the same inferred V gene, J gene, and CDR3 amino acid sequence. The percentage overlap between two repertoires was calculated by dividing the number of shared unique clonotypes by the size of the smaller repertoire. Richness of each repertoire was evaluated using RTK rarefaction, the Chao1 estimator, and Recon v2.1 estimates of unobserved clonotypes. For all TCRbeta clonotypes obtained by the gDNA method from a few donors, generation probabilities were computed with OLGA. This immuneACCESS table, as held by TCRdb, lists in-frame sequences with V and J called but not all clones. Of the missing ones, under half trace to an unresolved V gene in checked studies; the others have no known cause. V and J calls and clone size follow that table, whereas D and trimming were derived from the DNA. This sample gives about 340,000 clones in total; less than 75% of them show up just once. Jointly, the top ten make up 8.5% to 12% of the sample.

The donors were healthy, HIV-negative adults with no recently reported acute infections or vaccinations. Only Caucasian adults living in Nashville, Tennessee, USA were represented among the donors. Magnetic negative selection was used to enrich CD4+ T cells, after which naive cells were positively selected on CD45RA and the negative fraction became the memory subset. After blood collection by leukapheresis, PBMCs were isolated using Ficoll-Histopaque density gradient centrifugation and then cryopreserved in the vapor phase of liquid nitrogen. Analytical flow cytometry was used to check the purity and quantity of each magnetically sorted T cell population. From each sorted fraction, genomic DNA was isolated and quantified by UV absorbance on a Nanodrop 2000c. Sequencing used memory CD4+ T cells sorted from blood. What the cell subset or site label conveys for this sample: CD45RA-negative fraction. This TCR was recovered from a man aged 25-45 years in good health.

The bases are TGTGCCAGCACCCCCGAGGGCATAACGGGGTATGGCTACACCTTC. It translates to CASTPEGITGYGYTF. In this chain, TRBV2 is recombined with TRBJ1-2; the D gene cannot be named for sure. Reading the germline V gene gives CDR1 SNHLY and CDR2 FYNNEI. The CDR3 numbers 15 residues from cysteine through phenylalanine. Only the CDR3 DNA is retained, 45 bases long and in frame from the first base. Relative to germline, V is 7 bases shorter and J is 5 bases shorter, with 20 bases between their ends.